The clone carrying this T cell receptor beta chain was picked up a small number of times. This entry belongs to a study of blood T cell repertoires in COVID-19. Study-level information: Acute and convalescent COVID-19 samples came from the United States, Italy and Spain.

The V gene's germline CDR1 is MNHNS and CDR2 SASEGT. This CDR3 spans 16 amino acids. Deletions cut 1 base from V and 3 bases from J, with 15 bases between. Per the study methods: The authors estimated nucleated cell counts from reference gene primer amplification. The protocol was immunoSEQ multiplex PCR, while the TCRdb copy is restricted to in-frame clones and leaves out a portion. Clone size and V and J calls were adopted from that table, with D and trimming inferred from the DNA. Among about 96,000 clones listed, approximately 90% were seen once. Patients in Seattle were enrolled during active infection, then followed longitudinally.

Material for sequencing was peripheral blood. The chain is built from TRBV6-1 and TRBJ1-2, with a possible D match to TRBD1 (5 bases). The sequence came from a human donor with COVID-19, enrolled during active disease. The donor label of this sample is uncertain. The CDR3 protein is CASSEGTYLLYYGYTF. CDR3 DNA sequence: TGTGCCAGCAGTGAAGGGACATATTTACTTTACTATGGCTACACCTTC.